Listed below are T cell receptor beta chains from one sample, sequenced in a study of PD-1 blockade in mismatch repair-deficient tumors. Libraries were prepared by immunoSEQ multiplex PCR; TCRdb keeps only in-frame clonotypes and omits some of them. Here the sample spans some 120,000 clones, around 87% being singletons. This specimen was peripheral blood, taken 44 weeks after starting pembrolizumab. All receptors come from an adult with mismatch repair-deficient cancer. CDR3s include the opening cysteine and the closing phenylalanine or tryptophan. D genes are given only for firm matches. Some rows mark clone size as missing; the rest say once, few, many or name a class of expanded clone.

V gene	D gene	clone size	J gene	CDR3 protein	CDR3 DNA
TRBV5-1	.	.	TRBJ2-5	CASSRTYHQETQYF	TGCGCCAGCAGCAGGACGTACCACCAAGAGACCCAGTACTTC
TRBV18	.	.	TRBJ2-5	CASSPQLGQETQYF	TGTGCCAGCTCACCACAACTAGGCCAAGAGACCCAGTACTTC
TRBV11-2	.	.	TRBJ2-5	CASSPLTVFQETQYF	TGTGCCAGCAGCCCCTTGACAGTATTCCAAGAGACCCAGTACTTC
TRBV6-6	.	.	TRBJ1-5	CASSYQTVEPQHF	TGTGCCAGCAGCTACCAGACGGTCGAGCCCCAGCATTTT
TRBV29-1	.	.	TRBJ1-1	CSVGTVVPNTEAFF	TGCAGCGTTGGGACAGTTGTTCCTAACACTGAAGCTTTCTTT
TRBV4-1	.	few	TRBJ2-7	CASSQGLARSGFSYEQYF	TGCGCCAGCAGCCAAGGGCTAGCGCGGAGTGGGTTCTCCTACGAGCAGTACTTC
TRBV5-5	.	.	TRBJ2-5	CASSLEHIQETQYF	TGTGCCAGCAGCTTGGAACATATACAAGAGACCCAGTACTTC
TRBV7-8	TRBD2	.	TRBJ2-7	CASSLVSGSPYEQYF	TGTGCCAGCAGCTTAGTTAGCGGGAGTCCGTACGAGCAGTACTTC
TRBV4-3	.	.	TRBJ2-3	CASSQALRITDTQYF	TGCGCCAGCAGCCAAGCGTTGCGGATAACAGATACGCAGTATTTT
TRBV27	TRBD2	.	TRBJ2-1	CASSRNPGLAGVYEQFF	TGTGCCAGCAGCCGTAACCCCGGACTAGCGGGAGTCTATGAGCAGTTCTTC
TRBV14	.	once	TRBJ2-7	CASSQARGIPGTYEQYF	TGTGCCAGCAGCCAAGCTAGGGGGATCCCGGGGACCTACGAGCAGTACTTC
TRBV28	.	.	TRBJ2-5	CASTQDRGIQETQYF	TGTGCCAGCACTCAGGACCGGGGTATACAAGAGACCCAGTACTTC
TRBV11-3	TRBD2	.	TRBJ2-3	CASSSFAGGIYTDTQYF	TGTGCCAGCAGCTCTTTCGCGGGAGGGATTTACACAGATACGCAGTATTTT
TRBV6-5	.	.	TRBJ2-1	CASSYSGSGPYNEQFF	TGTGCCAGCAGTTACTCTGGAAGCGGGCCCTACAATGAGCAGTTCTTC
TRBV4-1	.	.	TRBJ2-3	CASSQAGLPSTDTQYF	TGCGCCAGCAGCCAAGCGGGACTGCCTAGCACAGATACGCAGTATTTT
TRBV30	.	once	TRBJ1-1	CAWKERPGDTEAFF	TGTGCCTGGAAAGAGAGACCGGGGGACACTGAAGCTTTCTTT
TRBV10-3	TRBD1	.	TRBJ2-5	CAISESRTGGWETQYF	TGTGCCATCAGTGAGTCCCGGACAGGGGGTTGGGAGACCCAGTACTTC
TRBV5-6	.	few	TRBJ1-1	CASSLEVGGYTEAFF	TGTGCCAGCAGCTTAGAAGTAGGAGGGTATACTGAAGCTTTCTTT
TRBV11-1	.	once	TRBJ2-7	CASSLVTSGRLEQYF	TGTGCCAGCAGCTTAGTTACCAGCGGAAGGCTCGAGCAGTACTTC
TRBV30	TRBD2	.	TRBJ2-5	CAWSEEVAGVSETQYF	TGTGCCTGGAGTGAGGAGGTAGCGGGAGTCAGCGAGACCCAGTACTTC
TRBV6-4	.	.	TRBJ1-5	CASSDHSNQPQHF	TGTGCCAGCAGTGATCACAGCAATCAGCCCCAGCATTTT
TRBV7-9	TRBD2	.	TRBJ2-7	CASSPERGGGSSYEQYF	TGTGCCAGCAGCCCGGAGCGCGGGGGGGGCAGCTCCTACGAGCAGTACTTC
TRBV4-1	.	.	TRBJ2-2	CASSPFPPGRELFF	TGCGCCAGCAGCCCCTTCCCGCCGGGAAGGGAGCTGTTTTTT
TRBV30	TRBD1	.	TRBJ2-5	CAWSRQGETQYF	TGTGCCTGGAGTCGACAGGGAGAGACCCAGTACTTC
TRBV7-2	.	.	TRBJ2-1	CASSLVGLGYDNEQFF	TGTGCCAGCAGCTTAGTGGGCCTAGGCTACGACAATGAGCAGTTCTTC
TRBV19	.	.	TRBJ2-3	CASSGDRQGHPSTDTQYF	TGTGCCAGTAGTGGGGACCGTCAGGGCCATCCTAGCACAGATACGCAGTATTTT
TRBV7-2	.	.	TRBJ2-7	CASSAASLPAGYEQYF	TGTGCCAGCAGCGCCGCTTCCTTGCCCGCAGGCTACGAGCAGTACTTC
TRBV6-5	.	.	TRBJ2-7	CASRGSSSYEQYF	TGTGCCAGCAGAGGGTCATCATCCTACGAGCAGTACTTC
TRBV6-5	.	.	TRBJ2-1	CASSYTQGGGYNEQFF	TGTGCCAGCAGTTACACTCAGGGAGGGGGATACAATGAGCAGTTCTTC
TRBV4-2	.	.	TRBJ2-7	CASSQGRLPADYEQYF	TGTGCCAGCAGCCAAGGAAGGCTCCCAGCGGACTACGAGCAGTACTTC
TRBV5-1	TRBD1	.	TRBJ1-2	CASSLAGTGKLYGYTF	TGCGCCAGCAGCTTGGCGGGGACAGGGAAATTGTATGGCTACACCTTC
TRBV11-3	.	.	TRBJ2-1	CASSPQRGGSYNEQFF	TGTGCCAGCAGCCCCCAAAGGGGGGGCTCCTACAATGAGCAGTTCTTC
TRBV4-2	TRBD2	.	TRBJ2-2	CASSQRGTSGMNTGELFF	TGTGCCAGCAGCCAAAGAGGGACTAGCGGGATGAACACCGGGGAGCTGTTTTTT
TRBV11-3	.	.	TRBJ2-2	CASSPKGGGELFF	TGTGCCAGCAGCCCGAAAGGGGGCGGGGAGCTGTTTTTT
TRBV5-1	TRBD1	once	TRBJ2-3	CASSLGGARTDTQYF	TGCGCCAGCAGCTTAGGGGGCGCGCGAACAGATACGCAGTATTTT
TRBV4-1	.	.	TRBJ1-2	CASSQDGRGQESFYGYTF	TGCGCCAGCAGCCAAGACGGGCGGGGGCAGGAGAGCTTCTATGGCTACACCTTC
TRBV27	.	.	TRBJ2-7	CASSVAGYTGEQYF	TGTGCCAGCAGTGTTGCAGGGTATACGGGCGAGCAGTACTTC
TRBV11-3	.	.	TRBJ1-1	CASRSWTDTEAFF	TGTGCCAGCAGGTCCTGGACGGACACTGAAGCTTTCTTT
TRBV6-1	.	.	TRBJ1-1	CASSENPENTEAFF	TGTGCCAGCAGTGAAAACCCCGAGAACACTGAAGCTTTCTTT
TRBV6-1	.	.	TRBJ1-5	CASSDRGNQPQHF	TGTGCCAGCAGTGACCGCGGGAATCAGCCCCAGCATTTT
TRBV7-9	.	.	TRBJ1-1	CASSPGVGAAEAFF	TGTGCCAGCAGCCCGGGGGTCGGGGCCGCTGAAGCTTTCTTT
TRBV7-9	.	.	TRBJ2-7	CASSPHPIYEQYF	TGTGCCAGCAGCCCCCACCCCATCTACGAGCAGTACTTC
TRBV4-2	.	.	TRBJ2-3	CASSPGRDTDTQYF	TGTGCCAGCAGCCCAGGTCGGGACACAGATACGCAGTATTTT
TRBV11-2	.	few	TRBJ2-1	CASSTLTGPFNEQFF	TGTGCCAGCAGCACCCTCACAGGGCCCTTCAATGAGCAGTTCTTC
TRBV5-1	.	.	TRBJ1-4	CASKITGSSNEKLFF	TGCGCCAGCAAAATTACAGGGAGTAGTAATGAAAAACTGTTTTTT
TRBV29-1	TRBD1	.	TRBJ1-2	CSVPQGSAGYTF	TGCAGCGTCCCACAGGGGTCCGCTGGCTACACCTTC
TRBV10-3	.	few	TRBJ2-1	CAISEPQSWVF	TGTGCCATCAGTGAGCCCCAAAGCTGGGTCTTC
TRBV7-2	TRBD1	once	TRBJ2-7	CASSLGIRDSPYEQYF	TGTGCCAGCAGCTTAGGAATTAGGGACAGCCCTTACGAGCAGTACTTC
TRBV7-9	.	.	TRBJ1-2	CASSFRGGYTF	TGTGCCAGCAGCTTTAGGGGAGGCTACACCTTC
TRBV10-2	TRBD2	.	TRBJ2-1	CASSESSIGLAGVVGFF	TGCGCCAGCAGTGAGTCTTCTATTGGGCTAGCGGGAGTCGTGGGGTTCTTC
TRBV27	.	.	TRBJ2-3	CASSLIYLEGGSDTQYF	TGTGCCAGCAGTTTAATTTACTTGGAGGGAGGCTCAGATACGCAGTATTTT
TRBV4-3	.	.	TRBJ2-5	CASSPAGRQETQYF	TGCGCCAGCAGCCCTGCGGGGAGGCAAGAGACCCAGTACTTC
TRBV27	TRBD2	.	TRBJ2-7	CASSPTSASYEQYF	TGTGCCAGCAGTCCCACTAGCGCCTCCTACGAGCAGTACTTC
TRBV7-6	TRBD2	once	TRBJ2-7	CASSLVAGEVYEQYF	TGTGCCAGCAGCTTAGTAGCGGGAGAGGTTTACGAGCAGTACTTC
TRBV6-6	TRBD1	.	TRBJ2-7	CASSYSTGGAVEQYF	TGTGCCAGCAGTTACTCGACAGGGGGCGCGGTGGAGCAGTACTTC
TRBV6-5	.	once	TRBJ1-5	CASSYGGGRSQPQHF	TGTGCCAGCAGTTACGGAGGGGGGCGAAGTCAGCCCCAGCATTTT